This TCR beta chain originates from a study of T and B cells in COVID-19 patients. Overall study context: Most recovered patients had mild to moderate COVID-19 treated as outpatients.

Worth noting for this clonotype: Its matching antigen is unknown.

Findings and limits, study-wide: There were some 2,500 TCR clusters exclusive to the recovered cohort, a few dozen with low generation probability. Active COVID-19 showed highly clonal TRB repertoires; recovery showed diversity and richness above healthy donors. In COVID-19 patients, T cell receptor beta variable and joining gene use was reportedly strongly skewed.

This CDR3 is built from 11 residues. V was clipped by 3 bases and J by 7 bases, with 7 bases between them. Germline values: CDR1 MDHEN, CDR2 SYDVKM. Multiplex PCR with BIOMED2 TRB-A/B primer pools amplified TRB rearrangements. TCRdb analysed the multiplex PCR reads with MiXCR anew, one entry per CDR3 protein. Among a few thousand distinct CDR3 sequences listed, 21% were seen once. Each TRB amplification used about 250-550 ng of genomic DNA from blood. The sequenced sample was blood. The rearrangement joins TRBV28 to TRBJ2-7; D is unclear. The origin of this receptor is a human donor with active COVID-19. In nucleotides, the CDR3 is TGTGCCAGCAGTTTGCCCGGGGAGCAGTACTTC. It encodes CASSLPGEQYF.